This T cell receptor beta chain is from a study of identical twins listed by TCRdb under 2016. About the investigation overall: TCR alpha and beta repertoires from monozygotic twins, unrelated adults of various ages and cord blood were deep-sequenced to test whether fetal clonotypes persist. To rule out contamination, the twin experiments were replicated at different times with different library preparation protocols.

Inclusive of the bounding cysteine and phenylalanine, the CDR3 is 16 residues long. Just CDR3 DNA is preserved here, 48 bases in frame from base 1. Sequences SGHRS (CDR1) and YFSETQ (CDR2) are obtained from the germline V gene. Trimming removed 2 bases from V and 4 bases from J; the gene matches leave 8 bases unexplained. Every donor in the study was a healthy Caucasian. The twin cohort consisted of three pairs of female monozygotic twins, all aged roughly 18 to 30 years. RNA for TCR libraries was isolated from peripheral blood mononuclear cells. Here is what the overall study found, with its caveats: Invariant T cells such as MAIT and iNKT could partly confound zero-insertion analyses, although diverse VJ usage argued against such confounding for most clonotypes. Conclusions relied on cross-sectional statistical analysis, since the same donors could not be followed over many years. Compared with coincidental sharing between unrelated individuals, out-of-frame TCR alpha sequences shared between twins showed an excess of sequences with low generation probability. Fewer insertions were carried by abundant cord blood beta clonotypes; a weaker similar trend was observed in young adult naive repertoires, while no such trend was observed in memory repertoires. Excess twin sharing in beta out-of-frame sequences was weaker because fewer shared sequences lowered the signal-to-noise ratio. In monozygotic twins, recombination models systematically underestimated out-of-frame TCR alpha sharing, but the models matched the sharing seen between unrelated individuals.

In its sample, this clonotype was seen a few times. What this receptor recognizes is not known. No base-level quality is on record; no much larger clone is a single base apart. The library was obtained by 5' RACE. Sequencing relied on an Illumina HiSeq 2000. Template switching introduced a universal primer binding site; the final cDNA contained a unique molecular identifier, enabling accurate counting of TCR cDNA molecules. Specific primers in the conserved constant-segment region were used to synthesize first-strand cDNA for TCR alpha and beta chains. To control for contamination, every cDNA library carried two barcodes: a SMART-Mk sample barcode plus Illumina barcodes. Two successive PCR steps introduced TruSeq adapter sequences along with Illumina sample barcodes. The TCR alpha and beta cDNA libraries were sequenced on the Illumina HiSeq platform using custom primers. Per the source publication's procedure: Unique molecular identifiers were extracted from raw reads with MiGEC, and CDR3 positions were determined with MiXCR. Recombination models were inferred per individual with the repgenHMM and IGoR tools using an EM algorithm. Shared clonotypes were analyzed with the tcR package in R, and sharing was normalized by the product of cloneset sizes. To study raw recombination free of thymic and clonal selection effects, out-of-frame nonproductive sequences were analyzed. The public sequencing data were trimmed at Q25 with fastp and processed into clonotypes with MiXCR by TCRdb, which kept only in-frame beta chains. Rows with one shared CDR3 protein collapse into an entry with the most common genes and DNA. The V and J calls follow TCRdb's processing rather than the paper's. The sample has 750,000 to 950,000 distinct CDR3 sequences on record, 12% of them singletons. Together, the top ten hold about 1.6% of the sample.

The sample also formed part of further work on yellow fever vaccine responses in identical twins. The second study also describes: The authors reported that the T cell response to vaccination in identical twins appeared partly convergent and partly personalized. Focusing on identical twins, the study followed the T cell clones that responded to the vaccine, and did so with precision.

Sequenced sample: PBMCs. The source is a woman younger than 35 in good health. The chain is assembled from TRBV5-1 and TRBJ2-1; TRBD1 lines up with 8 middle nucleotides. In nucleotide form, the sequence is TGCGCCAGCAGCTTAGGGACAGGAAGTAGGTACAATGAGCAGTTCTTC. This codes for CASSLGTGSRYNEQFF.